The rows below give T cell receptor beta chains drawn from one sample of a study of OX40 agonist ivuxolimab in advanced cancers. Sequencing was performed with immunoSEQ multiplex PCR; in TCRdb, only in-frame clones are kept and a portion is missing. This sample yields 60,000 to 75,000 clones, of which under 95% are seen a single time; around 14% belongs to the top ten. The material was CD4+ or CD8+ T cells sorted from blood, obtained in a trial of the OX40 agonist ivuxolimab. The source is an adult with an advanced solid tumor such as melanoma, head and neck, liver or kidney cancer. The CDR3 runs from the conserved cysteine through the conserved F or W. Fields, in order: CDR3 protein, J gene, V gene, clone size. A clone size is listed for some rows: how often the clone was seen (once, few, many), or a class if it is expanded.

CASSYSFPRENTEAFF,TRBJ1-1,TRBV6-5,once
CASSQGKPYTGELFF,TRBJ2-2,TRBV6-1,-
CASRRETGSNEQYF,TRBJ2-7,TRBV5-1,-
CASSTYRGGSYEQYF,TRBJ2-7,TRBV11-3,few
CASSLLTYEQYF,TRBJ2-7,TRBV5-5,-
CASTPGAVQETQYF,TRBJ2-5,TRBV7-9,-
CAPFSGNTIYF,TRBJ1-3,TRBV2,-
CASASGADGVRKLFF,TRBJ1-4,TRBV28,-
CASTKTGGRGTEAFF,TRBJ1-1,TRBV6-5,-
CASSAGSYEQYF,TRBJ2-7,TRBV6-1,-